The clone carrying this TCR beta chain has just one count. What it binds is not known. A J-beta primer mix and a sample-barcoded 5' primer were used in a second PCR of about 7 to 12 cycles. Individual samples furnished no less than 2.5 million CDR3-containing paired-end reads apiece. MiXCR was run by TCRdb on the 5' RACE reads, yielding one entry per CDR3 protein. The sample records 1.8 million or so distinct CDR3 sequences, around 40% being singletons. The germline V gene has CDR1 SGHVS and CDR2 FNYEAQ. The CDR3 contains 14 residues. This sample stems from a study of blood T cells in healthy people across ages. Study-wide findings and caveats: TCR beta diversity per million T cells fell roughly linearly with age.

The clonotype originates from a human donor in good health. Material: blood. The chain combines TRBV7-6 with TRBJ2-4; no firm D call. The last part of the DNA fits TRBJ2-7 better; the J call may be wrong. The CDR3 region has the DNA TGTGCCAGCAACCCACCGGTTACCTCCTACGAGCAGTACTTC. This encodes CASNPPVTSYEQYF.